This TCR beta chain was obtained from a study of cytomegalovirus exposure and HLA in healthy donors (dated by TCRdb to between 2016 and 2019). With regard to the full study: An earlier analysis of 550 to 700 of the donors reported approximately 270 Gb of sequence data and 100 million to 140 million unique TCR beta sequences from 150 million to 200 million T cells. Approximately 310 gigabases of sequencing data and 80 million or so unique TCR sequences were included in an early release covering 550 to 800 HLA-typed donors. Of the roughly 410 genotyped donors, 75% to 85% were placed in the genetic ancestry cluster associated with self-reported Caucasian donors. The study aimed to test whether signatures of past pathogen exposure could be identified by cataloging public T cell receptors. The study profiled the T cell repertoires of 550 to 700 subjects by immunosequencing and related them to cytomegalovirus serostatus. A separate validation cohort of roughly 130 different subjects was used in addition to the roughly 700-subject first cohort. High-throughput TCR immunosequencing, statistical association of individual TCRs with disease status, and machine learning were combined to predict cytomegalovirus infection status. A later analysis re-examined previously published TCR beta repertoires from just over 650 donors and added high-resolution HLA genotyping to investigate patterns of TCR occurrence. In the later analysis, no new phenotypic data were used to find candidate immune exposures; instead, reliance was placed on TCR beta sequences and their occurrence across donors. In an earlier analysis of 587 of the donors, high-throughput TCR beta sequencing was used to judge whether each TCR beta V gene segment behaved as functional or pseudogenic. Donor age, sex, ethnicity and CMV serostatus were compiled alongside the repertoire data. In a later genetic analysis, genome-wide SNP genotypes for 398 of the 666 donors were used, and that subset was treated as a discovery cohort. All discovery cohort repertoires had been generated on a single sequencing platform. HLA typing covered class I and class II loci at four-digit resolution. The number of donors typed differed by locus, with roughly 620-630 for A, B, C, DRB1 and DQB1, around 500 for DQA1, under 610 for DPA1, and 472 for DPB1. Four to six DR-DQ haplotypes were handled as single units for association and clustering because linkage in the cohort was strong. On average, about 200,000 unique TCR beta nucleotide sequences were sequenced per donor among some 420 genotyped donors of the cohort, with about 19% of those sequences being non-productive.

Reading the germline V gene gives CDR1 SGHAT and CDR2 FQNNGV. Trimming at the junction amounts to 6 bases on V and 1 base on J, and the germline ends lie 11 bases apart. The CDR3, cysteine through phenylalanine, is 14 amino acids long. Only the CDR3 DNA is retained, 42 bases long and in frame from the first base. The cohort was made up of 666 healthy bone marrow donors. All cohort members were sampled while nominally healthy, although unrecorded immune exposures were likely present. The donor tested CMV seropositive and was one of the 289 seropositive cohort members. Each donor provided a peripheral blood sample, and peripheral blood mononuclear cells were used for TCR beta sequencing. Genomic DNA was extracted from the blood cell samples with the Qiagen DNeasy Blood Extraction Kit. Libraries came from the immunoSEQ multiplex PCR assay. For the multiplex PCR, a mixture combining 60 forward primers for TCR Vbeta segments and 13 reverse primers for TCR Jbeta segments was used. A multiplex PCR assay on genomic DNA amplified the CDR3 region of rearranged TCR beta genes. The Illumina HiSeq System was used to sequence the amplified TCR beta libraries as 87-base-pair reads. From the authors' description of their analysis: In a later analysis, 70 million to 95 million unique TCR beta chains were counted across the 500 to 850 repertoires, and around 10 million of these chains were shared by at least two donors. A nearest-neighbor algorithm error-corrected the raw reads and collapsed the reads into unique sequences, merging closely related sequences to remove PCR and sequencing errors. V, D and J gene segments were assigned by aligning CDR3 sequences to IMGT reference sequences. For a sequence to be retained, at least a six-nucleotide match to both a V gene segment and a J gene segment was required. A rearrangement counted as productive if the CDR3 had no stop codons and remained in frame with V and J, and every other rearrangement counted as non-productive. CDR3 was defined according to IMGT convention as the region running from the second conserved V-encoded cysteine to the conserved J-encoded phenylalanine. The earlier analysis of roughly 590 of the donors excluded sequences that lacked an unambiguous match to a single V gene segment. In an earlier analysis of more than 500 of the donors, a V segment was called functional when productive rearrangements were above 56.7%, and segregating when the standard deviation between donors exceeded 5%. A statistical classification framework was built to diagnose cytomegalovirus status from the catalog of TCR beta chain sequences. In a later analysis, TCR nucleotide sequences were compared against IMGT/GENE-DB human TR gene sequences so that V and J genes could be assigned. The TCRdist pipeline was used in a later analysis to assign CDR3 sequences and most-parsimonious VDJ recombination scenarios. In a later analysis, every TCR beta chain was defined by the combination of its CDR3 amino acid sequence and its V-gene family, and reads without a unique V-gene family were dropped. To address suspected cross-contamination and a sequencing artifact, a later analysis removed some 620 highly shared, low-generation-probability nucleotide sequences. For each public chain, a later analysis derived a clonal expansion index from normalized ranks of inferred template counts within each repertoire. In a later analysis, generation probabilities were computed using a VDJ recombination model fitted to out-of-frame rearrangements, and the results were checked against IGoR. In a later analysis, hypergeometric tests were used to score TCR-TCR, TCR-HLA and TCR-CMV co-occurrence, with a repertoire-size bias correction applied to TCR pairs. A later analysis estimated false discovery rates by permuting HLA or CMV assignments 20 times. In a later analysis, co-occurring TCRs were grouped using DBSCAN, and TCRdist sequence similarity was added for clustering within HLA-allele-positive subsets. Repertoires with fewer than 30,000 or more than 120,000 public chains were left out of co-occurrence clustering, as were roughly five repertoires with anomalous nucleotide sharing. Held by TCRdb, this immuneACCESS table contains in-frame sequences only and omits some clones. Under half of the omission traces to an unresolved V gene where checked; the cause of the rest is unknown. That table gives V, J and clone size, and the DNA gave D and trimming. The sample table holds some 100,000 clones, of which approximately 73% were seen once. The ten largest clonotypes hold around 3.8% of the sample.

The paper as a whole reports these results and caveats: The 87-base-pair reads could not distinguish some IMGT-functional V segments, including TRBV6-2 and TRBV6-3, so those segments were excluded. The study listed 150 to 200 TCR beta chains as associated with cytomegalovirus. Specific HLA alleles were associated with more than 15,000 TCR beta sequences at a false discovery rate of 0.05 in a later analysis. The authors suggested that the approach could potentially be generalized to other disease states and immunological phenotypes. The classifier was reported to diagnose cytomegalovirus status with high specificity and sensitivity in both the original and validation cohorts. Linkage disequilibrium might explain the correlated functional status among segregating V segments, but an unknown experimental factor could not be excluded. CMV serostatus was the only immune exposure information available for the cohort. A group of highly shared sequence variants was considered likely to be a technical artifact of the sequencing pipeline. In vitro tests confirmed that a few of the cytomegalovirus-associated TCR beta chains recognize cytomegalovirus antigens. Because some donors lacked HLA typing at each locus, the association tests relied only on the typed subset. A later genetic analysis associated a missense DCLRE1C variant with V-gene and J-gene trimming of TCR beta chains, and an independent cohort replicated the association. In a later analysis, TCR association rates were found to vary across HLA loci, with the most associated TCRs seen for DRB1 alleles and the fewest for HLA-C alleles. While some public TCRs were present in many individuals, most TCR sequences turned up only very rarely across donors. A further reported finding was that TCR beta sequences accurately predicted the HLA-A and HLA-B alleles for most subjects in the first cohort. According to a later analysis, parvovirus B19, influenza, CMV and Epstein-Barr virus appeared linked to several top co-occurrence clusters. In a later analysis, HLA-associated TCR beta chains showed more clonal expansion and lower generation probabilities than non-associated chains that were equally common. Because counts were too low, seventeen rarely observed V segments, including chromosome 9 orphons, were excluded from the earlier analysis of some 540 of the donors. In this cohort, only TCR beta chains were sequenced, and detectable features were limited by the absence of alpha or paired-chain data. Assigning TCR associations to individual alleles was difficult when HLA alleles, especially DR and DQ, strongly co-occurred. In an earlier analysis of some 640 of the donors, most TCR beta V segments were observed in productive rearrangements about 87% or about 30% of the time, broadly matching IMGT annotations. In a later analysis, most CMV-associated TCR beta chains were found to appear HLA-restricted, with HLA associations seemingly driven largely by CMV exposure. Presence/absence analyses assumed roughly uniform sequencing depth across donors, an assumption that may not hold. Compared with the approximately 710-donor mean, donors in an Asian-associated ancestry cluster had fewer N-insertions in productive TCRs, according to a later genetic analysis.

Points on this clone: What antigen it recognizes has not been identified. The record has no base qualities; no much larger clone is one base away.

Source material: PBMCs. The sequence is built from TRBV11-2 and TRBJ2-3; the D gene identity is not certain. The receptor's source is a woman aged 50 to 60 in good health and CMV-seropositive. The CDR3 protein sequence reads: CASSQHPRTDTQYF. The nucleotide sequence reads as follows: TGTGCCAGCAGTCAACATCCACGCACAGATACGCAGTATTTT.